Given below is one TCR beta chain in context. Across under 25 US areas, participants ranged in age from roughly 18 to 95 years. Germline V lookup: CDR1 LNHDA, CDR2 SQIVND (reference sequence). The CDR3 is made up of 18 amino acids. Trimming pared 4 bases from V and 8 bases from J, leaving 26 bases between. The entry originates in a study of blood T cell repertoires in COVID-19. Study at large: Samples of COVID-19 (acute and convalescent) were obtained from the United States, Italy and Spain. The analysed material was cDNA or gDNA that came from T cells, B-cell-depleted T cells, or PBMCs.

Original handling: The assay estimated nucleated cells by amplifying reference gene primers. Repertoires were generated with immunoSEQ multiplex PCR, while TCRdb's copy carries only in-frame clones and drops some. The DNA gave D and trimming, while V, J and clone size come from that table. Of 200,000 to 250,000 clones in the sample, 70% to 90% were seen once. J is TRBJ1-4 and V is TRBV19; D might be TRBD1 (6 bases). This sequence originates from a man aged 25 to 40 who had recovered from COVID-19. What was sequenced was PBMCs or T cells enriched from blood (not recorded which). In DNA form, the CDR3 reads TGTGCCAGTAGTACCTCCTCGTCGTACAGGGCGGTTGGGGAAAAACTGTTTTTT. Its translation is CASSTSSSYRAVGEKLFF.